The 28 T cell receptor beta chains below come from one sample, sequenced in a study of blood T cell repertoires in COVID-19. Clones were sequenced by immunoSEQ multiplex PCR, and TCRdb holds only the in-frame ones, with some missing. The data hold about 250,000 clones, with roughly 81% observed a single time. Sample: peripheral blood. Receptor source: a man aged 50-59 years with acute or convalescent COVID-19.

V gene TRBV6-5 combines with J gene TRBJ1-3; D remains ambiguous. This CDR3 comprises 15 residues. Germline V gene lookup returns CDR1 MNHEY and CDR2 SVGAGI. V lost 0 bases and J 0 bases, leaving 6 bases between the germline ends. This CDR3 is CASSYSSISGNTIYF. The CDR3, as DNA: TGTGCCAGCAGTTACTCTTCCATCTCTGGAAACACCATATATTTT.

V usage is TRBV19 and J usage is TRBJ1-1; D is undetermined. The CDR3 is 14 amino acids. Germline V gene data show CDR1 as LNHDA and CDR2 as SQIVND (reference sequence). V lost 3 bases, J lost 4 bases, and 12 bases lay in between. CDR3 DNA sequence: TGTGCCAGTAGTATCAGCCAGGCCTTCACTGAAGCTTTCTTT. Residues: CASSISQAFTEAFF.

The chain's CDR3 is CASSPGSQETQYF. In DNA, the CDR3 is TGCGCCAGCAGCCCTGGGAGCCAGGAGACCCAGTACTTC. The rearrangement uses TRBV5-1 and TRBJ2-5, with a tentative D call TRBD2 (5 bases). With 4 bases removed from V and 5 bases from J, the gap between germline ends came to 12 bases. The CDR3 sequence is 13 residues long. The V gene's germline CDR1 is SGHRS and CDR2 YFSETQ.

The CDR3 loop reads CASARFADGYTF. The CDR3 region has the DNA TGTGCCAGCGCTAGGTTCGCCGATGGCTACACCTTC. This sequence joins TRBV12-3 or TRBV12-4 and TRBJ1-2; the D is unclear. V lost 8 bases and J lost 6, with 13 bases in between. The CDR3 sequence is 12 residues long.

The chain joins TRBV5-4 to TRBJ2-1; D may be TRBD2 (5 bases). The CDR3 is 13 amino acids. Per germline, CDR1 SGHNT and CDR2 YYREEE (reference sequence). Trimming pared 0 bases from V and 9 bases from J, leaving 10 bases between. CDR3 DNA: TGTGCCAGCAGCTTGGATCCAGAGGGTGAGCAGTTCTTC. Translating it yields CASSLDPEGEQFF.

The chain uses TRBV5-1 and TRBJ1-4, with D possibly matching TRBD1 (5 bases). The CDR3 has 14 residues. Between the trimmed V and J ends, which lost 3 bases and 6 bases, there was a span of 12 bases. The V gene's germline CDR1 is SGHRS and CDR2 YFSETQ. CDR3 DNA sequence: TGCGCCAGCAGCTACCAGGCCAGGGATGAAAAACTGTTTTTT. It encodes CASSYQARDEKLFF.

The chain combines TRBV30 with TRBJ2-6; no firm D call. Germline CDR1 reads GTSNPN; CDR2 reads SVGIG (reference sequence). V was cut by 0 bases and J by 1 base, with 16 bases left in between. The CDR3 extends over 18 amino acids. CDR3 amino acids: CAWSVLRVFRSGANVLTF. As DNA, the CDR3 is TGTGCCTGGAGTGTCCTCCGGGTTTTTCGTTCTGGGGCCAACGTCCTGACTTTC.

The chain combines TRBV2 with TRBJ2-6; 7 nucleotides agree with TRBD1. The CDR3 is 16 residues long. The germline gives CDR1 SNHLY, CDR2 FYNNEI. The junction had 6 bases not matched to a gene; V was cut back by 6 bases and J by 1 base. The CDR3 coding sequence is TGTGCCAGCAGCCGGGACAGCCAGTCTGGGGCCAACGTCCTGACTTTC. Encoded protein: CASSRDSQSGANVLTF.

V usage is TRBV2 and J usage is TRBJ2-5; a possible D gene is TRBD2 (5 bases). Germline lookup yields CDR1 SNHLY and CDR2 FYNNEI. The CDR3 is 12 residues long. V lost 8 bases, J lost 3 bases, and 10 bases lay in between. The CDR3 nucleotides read TGTGCCAGCCGCCCCGGGGAAGAGACCCAGTACTTC. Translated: CASRPGEETQYF.

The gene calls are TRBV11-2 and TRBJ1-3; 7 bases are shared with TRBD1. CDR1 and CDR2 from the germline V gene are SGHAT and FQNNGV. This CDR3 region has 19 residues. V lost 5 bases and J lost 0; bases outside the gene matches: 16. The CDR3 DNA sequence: TGTGCCAGCAGCCGTATCTGGGCGGGACAGAGGAGCTCTGGAAACACCATATATTTT. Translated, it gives CASSRIWAGQRSSGNTIYF. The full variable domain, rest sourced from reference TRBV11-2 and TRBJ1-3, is EAGVAQSPRYKIIEKRQSVAFWCNPISGHATLYWYQQILGQGPKLLIQFQNNGVVDDSQLPKDRFSAERLKGVDSTLKIQPAKLEDSAVYLCASSRIWAGQRSSGNTIYFGEGSWLTVV.

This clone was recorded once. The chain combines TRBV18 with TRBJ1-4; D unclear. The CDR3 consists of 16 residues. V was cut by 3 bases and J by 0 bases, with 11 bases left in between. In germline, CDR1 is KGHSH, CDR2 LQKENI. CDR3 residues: CASSPSVPATNEKLFF. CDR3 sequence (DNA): TGTGCCAGCTCACCTTCGGTGCCTGCAACTAATGAAAAACTGTTTTTT.

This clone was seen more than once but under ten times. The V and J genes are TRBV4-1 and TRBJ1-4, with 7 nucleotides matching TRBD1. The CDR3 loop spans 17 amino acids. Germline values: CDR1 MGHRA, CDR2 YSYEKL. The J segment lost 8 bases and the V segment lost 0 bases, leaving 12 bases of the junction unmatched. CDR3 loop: CASSQEYPTNRGEKLFF. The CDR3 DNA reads TGCGCCAGCAGCCAAGAATACCCTACTAACAGGGGAGAAAAACTGTTTTTT.

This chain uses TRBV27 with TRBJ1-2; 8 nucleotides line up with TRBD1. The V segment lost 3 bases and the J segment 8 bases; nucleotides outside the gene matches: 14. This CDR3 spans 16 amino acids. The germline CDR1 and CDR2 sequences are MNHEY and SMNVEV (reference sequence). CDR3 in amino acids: CASSFRTGISTVGYTF. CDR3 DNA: TGTGCCAGCAGTTTTAGGACAGGGATATCGACGGTCGGCTACACCTTC.

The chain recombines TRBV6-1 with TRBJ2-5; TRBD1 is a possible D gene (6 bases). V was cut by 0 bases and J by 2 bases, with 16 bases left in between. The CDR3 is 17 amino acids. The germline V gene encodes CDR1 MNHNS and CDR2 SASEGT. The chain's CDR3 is CASSEAEAGALQETQYF. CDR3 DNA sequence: TGTGCCAGCAGTGAAGCTGAGGCAGGGGCCCTTCAAGAGACCCAGTACTTC.

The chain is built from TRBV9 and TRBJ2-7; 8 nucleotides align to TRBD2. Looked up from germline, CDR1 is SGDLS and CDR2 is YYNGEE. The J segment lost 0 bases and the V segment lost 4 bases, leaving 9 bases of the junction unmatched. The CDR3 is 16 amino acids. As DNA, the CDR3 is TGTGCCAGCAGCCTCGGGGGGGCGTATGCCTCCTACGAGCAGTACTTC. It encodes CASSLGGAYASYEQYF. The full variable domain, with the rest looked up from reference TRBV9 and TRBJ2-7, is DSGVTQTPKHLITATGQRVTLRCSPRSGDLSVYWYQQSLDQGLQFLIQYYNGEERAKGNILERFSAQQFPDLHSELNLSSLELGDSALYFCASSLGGAYASYEQYFGPGTRLTVT.

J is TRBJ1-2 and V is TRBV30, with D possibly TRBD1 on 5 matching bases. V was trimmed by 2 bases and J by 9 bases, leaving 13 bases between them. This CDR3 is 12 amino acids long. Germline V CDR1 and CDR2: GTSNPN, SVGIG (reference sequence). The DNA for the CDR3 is TGTGCCTGGAGTCACCTGGGACTTCGCTACACCTTC. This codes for CAWSHLGLRYTF. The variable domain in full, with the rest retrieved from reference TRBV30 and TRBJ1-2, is SQTIHQWPATLVQPVGSPLSLECTVEGTSNPNLYWYRQAAGRGLQLLFYSVGIGQISSEVPQNLSASRPQDRQFILSSKKLLLSDSGFYLCAWSHLGLRYTFGSGTRLTVV.

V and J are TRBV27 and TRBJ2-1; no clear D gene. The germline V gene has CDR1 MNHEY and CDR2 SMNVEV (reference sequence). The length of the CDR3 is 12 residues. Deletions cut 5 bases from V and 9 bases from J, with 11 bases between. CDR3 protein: CASSPRSFEQFF. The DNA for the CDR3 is TGTGCCAGCAGTCCCCGGAGTTTTGAGCAGTTCTTC.

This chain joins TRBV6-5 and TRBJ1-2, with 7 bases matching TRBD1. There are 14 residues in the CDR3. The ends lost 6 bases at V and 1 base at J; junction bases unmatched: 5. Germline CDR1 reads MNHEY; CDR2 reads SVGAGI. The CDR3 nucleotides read TGTGCCAGCAGACCGGGACAGAATAACTATGGCTACACCTTC. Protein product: CASRPGQNNYGYTF.

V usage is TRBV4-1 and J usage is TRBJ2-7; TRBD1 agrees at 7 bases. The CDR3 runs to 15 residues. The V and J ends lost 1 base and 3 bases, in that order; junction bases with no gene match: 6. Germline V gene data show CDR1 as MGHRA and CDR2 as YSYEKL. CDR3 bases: TGCGCCAGCAGCCAAGGAGACAGGGCCAGCTACGAGCAGTACTTC. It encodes CASSQGDRASYEQYF.

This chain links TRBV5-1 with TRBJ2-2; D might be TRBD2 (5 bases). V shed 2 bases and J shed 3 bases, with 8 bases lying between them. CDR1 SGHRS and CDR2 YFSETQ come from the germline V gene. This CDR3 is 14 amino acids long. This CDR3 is CASSFREHTGELFF. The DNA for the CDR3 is TGCGCCAGCAGCTTCCGGGAACACACCGGGGAGCTGTTTTTT.

Here the CDR3 reads CASDSRAGNTIYF. Here the CDR3 DNA reads TGTGCCTCGGACTCTCGGGCTGGAAACACCATATATTTT. V and J are TRBV30 and TRBJ1-3; D gene unclear. Germline V CDR1 and CDR2: GTSNPN, SVGIG (reference sequence). V lost 7 bases to trimming and J lost 2 bases, with 12 bases between them. The CDR3 is 13 residues long.

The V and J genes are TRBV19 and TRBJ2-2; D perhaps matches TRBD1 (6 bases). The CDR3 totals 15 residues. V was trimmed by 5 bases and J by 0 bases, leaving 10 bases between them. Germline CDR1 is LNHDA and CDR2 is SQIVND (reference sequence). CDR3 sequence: CASSSGQSNTGELFF. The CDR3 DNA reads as TGTGCCAGTAGTTCGGGACAATCGAACACCGGGGAGCTGTTTTTT. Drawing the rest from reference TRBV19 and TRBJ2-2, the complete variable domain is DGGITQSPKYLFRKEGQNVTLSCEQNLNHDAMYWYRQDPGQGLRLIYYSQIVNDFQKGDIAEGYSVSREKKESFPLTVTSAQKNPTAFYLCASSSGQSNTGELFFGEGSRLTVL.

CDR3 in amino acids: CASRLHGNQPQHF. The CDR3, as DNA: TGTGCCAGCAGACTTCACGGCAATCAGCCCCAGCATTTT. This sequence joins TRBV5-8 and TRBJ1-5; D is ambiguous. The V and J ends lost 5 bases and 2 bases respectively, with 8 bases between them. The germline V gene has CDR1 SGHTS and CDR2 YDEGEE. This CDR3 region has 13 residues. The full variable domain, in which reference TRBV5-8 and TRBJ1-5 provide the parts outside the CDR3, is EAGVTQSPTHLIKTRGQQATLRCSPISGHTSVYWYQQALGLGLQFLLWYDEGEERNRGNFPPRFSGRQFPNYSSELNVNALELEDSALYLCASRLHGNQPQHFGDGTRLSIL.

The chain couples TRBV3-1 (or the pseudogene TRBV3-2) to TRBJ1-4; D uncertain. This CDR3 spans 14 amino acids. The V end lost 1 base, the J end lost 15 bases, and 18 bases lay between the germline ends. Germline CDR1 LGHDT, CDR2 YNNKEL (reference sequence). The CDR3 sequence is CASSQGESRGTLFF. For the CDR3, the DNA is TGTGCCAGCAGCCAAGGAGAATCCCGGGGAACCTTGTTTTTT.

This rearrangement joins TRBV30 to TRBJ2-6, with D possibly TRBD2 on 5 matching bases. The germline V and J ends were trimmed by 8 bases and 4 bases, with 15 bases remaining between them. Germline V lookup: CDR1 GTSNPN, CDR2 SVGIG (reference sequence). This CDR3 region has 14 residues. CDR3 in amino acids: CARDGLAGANVLTF. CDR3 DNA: TGTGCCCGGGATGGGCTTGCAGGGGCCAACGTCCTGACTTTC. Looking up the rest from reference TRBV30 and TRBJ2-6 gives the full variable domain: SQTIHQWPATLVQPVGSPLSLECTVEGTSNPNLYWYRQAAGRGLQLLFYSVGIGQISSEVPQNLSASRPQDRQFILSSKKLLLSDSGFYLCARDGLAGANVLTFGAGSRLTVL.

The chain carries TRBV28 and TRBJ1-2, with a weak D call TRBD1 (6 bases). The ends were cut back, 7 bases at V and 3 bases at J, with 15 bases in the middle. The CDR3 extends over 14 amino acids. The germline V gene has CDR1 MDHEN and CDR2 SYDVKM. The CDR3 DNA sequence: TGTGCCAGCACGGCCAGGGGAGAGGACTATGGCTACACCTTC. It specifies CASTARGEDYGYTF.

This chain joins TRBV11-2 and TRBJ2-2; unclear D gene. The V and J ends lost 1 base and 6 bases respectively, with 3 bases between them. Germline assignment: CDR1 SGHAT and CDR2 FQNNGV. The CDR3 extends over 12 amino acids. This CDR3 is CASSLGPGELFF. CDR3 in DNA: TGTGCCAGCAGCTTAGGGCCCGGGGAGCTGTTTTTT.

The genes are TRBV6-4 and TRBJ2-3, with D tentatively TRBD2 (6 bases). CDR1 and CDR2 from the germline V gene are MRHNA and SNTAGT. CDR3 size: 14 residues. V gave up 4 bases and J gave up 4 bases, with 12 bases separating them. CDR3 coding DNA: TGTGCCAGCAGTGCCGTGGGCGGGGCAGATACGCAGTATTTT. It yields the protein CASSAVGGADTQYF.